This TCR beta chain was found in a study of cytomegalovirus exposure and HLA in healthy donors. Study-level points and caveats: Later analysis demonstrated an association between a missense DCLRE1C variant and TCR beta V- and J-gene trimming.

V was trimmed by 4 bases and J by 5 bases, leaving 17 bases between them. The germline V gene has CDR1 KGHSH and CDR2 LQKENI. The CDR3 length is 16 residues. PCR primers comprised 60 Vbeta and 13 Jbeta primers. Repertoires were generated with immunoSEQ multiplex PCR, while TCRdb's copy carries only in-frame clones and drops some. Of roughly 140,000 clones in the sample, about 74% were seen once. The table lists this clone with a few counts. Its antigen is as yet unknown. This TCR derives from a woman in her forties in good health and CMV-seronegative. The sample consisted of PBMCs. This sequence joins TRBV18 and TRBJ1-4, with a tentative D call TRBD1 (6 bases). This chain's CDR3 is CASSLTGTITNEKLFF. The CDR3 nucleotides are TGTGCCAGCTCACTCACCGGGACAATCACCAATGAAAAACTGTTTTTT.